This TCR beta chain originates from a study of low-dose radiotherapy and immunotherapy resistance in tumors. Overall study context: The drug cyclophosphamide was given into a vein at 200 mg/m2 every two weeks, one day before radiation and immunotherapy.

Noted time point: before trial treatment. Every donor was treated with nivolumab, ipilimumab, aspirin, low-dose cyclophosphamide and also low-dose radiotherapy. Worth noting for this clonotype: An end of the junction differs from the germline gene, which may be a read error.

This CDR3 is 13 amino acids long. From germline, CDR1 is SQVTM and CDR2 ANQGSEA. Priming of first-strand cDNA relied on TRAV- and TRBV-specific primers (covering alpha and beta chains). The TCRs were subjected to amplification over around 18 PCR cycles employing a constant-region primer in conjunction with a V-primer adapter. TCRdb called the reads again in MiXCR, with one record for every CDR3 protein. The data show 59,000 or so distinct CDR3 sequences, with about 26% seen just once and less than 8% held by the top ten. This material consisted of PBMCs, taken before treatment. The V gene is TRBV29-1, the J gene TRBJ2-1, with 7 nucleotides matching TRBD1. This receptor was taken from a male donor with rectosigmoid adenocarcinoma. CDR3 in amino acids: CRVDGTEFLEQFF. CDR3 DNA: TGCAGGGTTGACGGGACAGAGTTCCTTGAGCAGTTCTTC.